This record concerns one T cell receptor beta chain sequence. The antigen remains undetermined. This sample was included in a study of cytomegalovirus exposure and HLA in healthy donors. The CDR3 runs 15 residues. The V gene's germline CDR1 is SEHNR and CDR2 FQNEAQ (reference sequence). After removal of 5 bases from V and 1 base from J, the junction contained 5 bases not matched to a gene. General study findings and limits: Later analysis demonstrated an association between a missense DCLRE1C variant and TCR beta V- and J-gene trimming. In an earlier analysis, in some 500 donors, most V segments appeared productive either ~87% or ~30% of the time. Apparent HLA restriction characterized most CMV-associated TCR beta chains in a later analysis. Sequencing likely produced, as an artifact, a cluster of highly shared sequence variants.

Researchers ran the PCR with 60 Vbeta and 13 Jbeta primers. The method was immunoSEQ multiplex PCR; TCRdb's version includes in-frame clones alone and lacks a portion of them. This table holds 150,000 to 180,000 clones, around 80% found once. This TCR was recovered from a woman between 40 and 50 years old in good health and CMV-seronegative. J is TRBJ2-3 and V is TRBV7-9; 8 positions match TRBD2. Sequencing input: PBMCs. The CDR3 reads CASSNRGGRTDTQYF. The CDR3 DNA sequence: TGTGCCAGCAGCAATCGGGGGGGGCGCACAGATACGCAGTATTTT.